The clone carrying this TCR beta chain was observed once. The sample is drawn from a study of PD-L1 blockade in urothelial cancer. Study information: Blood analysis took place 3 weeks (second dose) and 6 weeks after treatment start. Blood samples had a median of 141,255 T cells, roughly 83,000 unique TCRs, and clonality 0.07 to 0.08.

Clones were sequenced by immunoSEQ multiplex PCR, and TCRdb holds only the in-frame ones, with some missing. The sample comprises 40,000 or so clones, approximately 83% of which are singletons, and 18% rests with the top ten. The germline gives CDR1 MGHRA, CDR2 YSYEKL. The CDR3 length is 16 residues. Trimming cost V 1 base and J 4 bases; bases outside gene matches: 4. J is TRBJ2-1 and V is TRBV4-1; 10 nucleotides agree with TRBD2. The origin of this receptor is a man aged 60 to 69 with urothelial cancer. The material sequenced was PBMCs, taken around atezolizumab (anti-PD-L1) treatment. CDR3 in amino acids: CASSQGPSGGYNEQFF. CDR3 coding DNA: TGCGCCAGCAGCCAAGGGCCTAGCGGGGGTTACAATGAGCAGTTCTTC.